Each of the 20 T cell receptor beta chains below was sequenced from the same sample in a study of OX40 agonist ivuxolimab in advanced cancers. The data were produced by immunoSEQ multiplex PCR, yet TCRdb's version contains in-frame clones alone and is incomplete. Seen here are about 20,000 clones, roughly three quarters observed once, and the top ten hold about a fifth. The material was CD4+ or CD8+ T cells sorted from blood, obtained in a trial of the OX40 agonist ivuxolimab. These receptors were taken from an adult with an advanced solid tumor such as melanoma, head and neck, liver or kidney cancer.

There are a few counts of this clone. For the CDR3, the DNA is TGCGCCAGCAGCAGGGGGAACACAGATACGCAGTATTTT. Translated, it gives CASSRGNTDTQYF. V and J are TRBV4-1 and TRBJ2-3; TRBD1 is a possible D gene (6 bases). Trimming took 5 bases from V and 2 from J, leaving 8 bases between them. The length of the CDR3 is 13 residues. The germline V gene encodes CDR1 MGHRA and CDR2 YSYEKL.

This clone is medium-sized by share. The gene calls are TRBV6-1 and TRBJ1-2; 7 positions match TRBD1. The CDR3 contains 14 residues. Per germline, CDR1 MNHNS and CDR2 SASEGT. J gave up 8 bases and V 0 bases, and 6 bases lay outside the gene matches. This CDR3 reads CASSEAGTARGYTF. The CDR3 DNA reads TGTGCCAGCAGTGAAGCGGGGACAGCGAGGGGCTACACCTTC.

The chain is built from TRBV28 and TRBJ2-7; 9 positions agree with TRBD1. This CDR3 contains 16 residues. After removal of 6 bases from V and 3 bases from J, the junction contained 12 bases not matched to a gene. Germline lookup yields CDR1 MDHEN and CDR2 SYDVKM. CDR3 DNA: TGTGCCAGCAGAACGAGGGGACAGGGAGAATACTACGAGCAGTACTTC. This sequence encodes CASRTRGQGEYYEQYF.

The V gene is TRBV4-2, the J gene TRBJ1-5, with no clear D. V gave up 3 bases and J gave up 9 bases, with 9 bases separating them. Germline CDR1 reads LGHNA; CDR2 reads YNFKEQ. The CDR3 runs to 12 residues. CDR3 coding DNA: TGTGCCAGCAGCCATGCTCCTGGGCCCCAGCATTTT. It specifies CASSHAPGPQHF.

The rearrangement uses TRBV5-1 and TRBJ2-1; D gene uncertain. The CDR3 loop spans 11 amino acids. Germline-derived CDR1 and CDR2 are SGHRS and YFSETQ. V lost 4 bases, J lost 5 bases, and 4 bases lay in between. DNA for the CDR3: TGCGCCAGCAGCGAGAACAATGAGCAGTTCTTC. Amino acid sequence: CASSENNEQFF. Using reference TRBV5-1 and TRBJ2-1 for the parts outside the CDR3, the full variable domain is KAGVTQTPRYLIKTRGQQVTLSCSPISGHRSVSWYQQTPGQGLQFLFEYFSETQRNKGNFPGRFSGRQFSNSRSEMNVSTLELGDSALYLCASSENNEQFFGPGTRLTVL.

The genes are TRBV27 and TRBJ1-2; D is undetermined. The CDR3 runs 13 residues. Germline V CDR1 and CDR2: MNHEY, SMNVEV (reference sequence). Trimming stripped 2 bases from V and 2 bases from J, with 6 bases between. CDR3 region: CASSLSRNYGYTF. In DNA, the CDR3 is TGTGCCAGCAGTTTAAGCCGCAACTATGGCTACACCTTC.

The chain carries TRBV7-1 and TRBJ2-3; 9 nucleotides align to TRBD1. TRBV7-1 belongs to the ORF category, with a function that is uncertain. The CDR3 sequence is 12 residues long. After removal of 5 bases from V and 10 bases from J, the junction contained 4 bases not matched to a gene. DNA for the CDR3: TGTGCCAGCAGCCCGGGACAGGGAGCGCAGTATTTT. This encodes CASSPGQGAQYF.

This chain links TRBV7-9 with TRBJ1-1; D is possibly TRBD1 (6 bases). The CDR3 covers 15 residues. Germline assignment: CDR1 SEHNR and CDR2 FQNEAQ (reference sequence). V was shortened by 3 bases and J by 1 base, with 12 bases between the two germline ends. The CDR3 DNA reads TGTGCCAGCAGCTTCCTCCCGGGGGCGAACACTGAAGCTTTCTTT. Translating gives CASSFLPGANTEAFF.

V gene TRBV15 combines with J gene TRBJ1-5, with D possibly matching TRBD1 (5 bases). This CDR3 spans 16 amino acids. CDR1 and CDR2 (germline): LNHNV, YYDKDF (reference sequence). Trimming took 4 bases from V and 6 from J, leaving 19 bases between them. In nucleotides, the CDR3 is TGTGCCACCAGCACCCTCCAGGGAGGTGAGGGTCAGCCCCAGCATTTT. It is translated as CATSTLQGGEGQPQHF.

With regard to this clone: The same CDR3 is also encoded by other DNA sequences in this sample. This sequence joins TRBV29-1 and TRBJ2-2, with D perhaps assigned TRBD1 or TRBD2 (5 bases each). This CDR3 has 13 amino acids. The germline gives CDR1 SQVTM, CDR2 ANQGSEA. V lost 4 bases and J 3 bases, leaving 9 bases between the germline ends. CDR3 amino acids: CSVVQGDTGELFF. The CDR3 DNA is TGCAGCGTTGTTCAGGGAGACACCGGGGAGCTGTTTTTT.

The chain recombines TRBV19 with TRBJ2-1; unclear D gene. V was pared by 7 bases and J by 3 bases, with 7 bases between. Germline CDR1 and CDR2: LNHDA and SQIVND (reference sequence). CDR3 length: 12 amino acids. Written as DNA, the CDR3 is TGTGCCAGTACCAACAACTACAATGAGCAGTTCTTC. Translating it yields CASTNNYNEQFF.

The chain joins TRBV5-1 to TRBJ2-1; 13 nucleotides align to TRBD2. Germline-derived CDR1 and CDR2 are SGHRS and YFSETQ. The CDR3 is 17 amino acids. The V segment lost 4 bases and the J segment 1 base; nucleotides outside the gene matches: 5. The CDR3 DNA reads as TGCGCCAGCAGCGGGGGGACTAGCGGGGCTTCCTACAATGAGCAGTTCTTC. This sequence encodes CASSGGTSGASYNEQFF.

This clone showed up just a few times. The chain employs TRBV25-1 and TRBJ2-7; the match to TRBD1 covers 8 bases. J was trimmed by 13 bases and V by 3 bases; bases with no gene match: 8. The CDR3 length is 12 residues. Germline V gives CDR1 MGHDK, CDR2 SYGVNS. CDR3 sequence (DNA): TGTGCCAGCAGTGACCCGCTGGACAGGGCCTACTTC. Translating gives CASSDPLDRAYF.

V and J are TRBV7-3 and TRBJ2-1; the match to TRBD2 covers 9 bases. This CDR3 has 14 residues. Germline V lookup: CDR1 SGHTA, CDR2 FQGTGA. The trim removed 2 bases at V and 7 bases at J, leaving 3 bases unmatched. The DNA of the CDR3 is TGTGCCAGCAGCTTAGCGGGGGGGCGTAATGAGCAGTTCTTC. Translated: CASSLAGGRNEQFF.

This clone was seen a single time. V usage is TRBV9 and J usage is TRBJ2-7; 8 nucleotides agree with TRBD2. The length of the CDR3 is 15 residues. CDR1 and CDR2 (germline): SGDLS, YYNGEE. Losses at the gene ends were 0 bases for V and 3 bases for J; bases not matched to a gene: 5. The CDR3 DNA reads as TGTGCCAGCAGCGTAGCTGGCAGCGGGGGCTACGAGCAGTACTTC. This encodes CASSVAGSGGYEQYF. The full variable domain, completed using reference TRBV9 and TRBJ2-7, is DSGVTQTPKHLITATGQRVTLRCSPRSGDLSVYWYQQSLDQGLQFLIQYYNGEERAKGNILERFSAQQFPDLHSELNLSSLELGDSALYFCASSVAGSGGYEQYFGPGTRLTVT.

On this clone: Since a much larger clone is just one base distant, this may be a read error. This sequence joins TRBV7-9 and TRBJ1-4; 8 bases agree with TRBD1. Germline V lookup: CDR1 SEHNR, CDR2 FQNEAQ (reference sequence). The CDR3 spans 14 residues. Trimming cost V 5 bases and J 9 bases; bases outside gene matches: 8. The CDR3 is CASSHRDRRQKLFF. The DNA for the CDR3 is TGTGCCAGCAGCCACCGGGACAGGAGGCAAAAACTGTTTTTT.

The rearrangement joins TRBV5-5 to TRBJ1-4; 8 bases line up with TRBD1. After removal of 5 bases from V and 7 bases from J, the junction contained 7 bases not matched to a gene. Germline loops: CDR1 SGHKS, CDR2 YYEKEE (reference sequence). The CDR3 extends over 14 amino acids. In DNA, the CDR3 is TGTGCCAGCAGTTCCGGACAGGGTGGTGAAAAACTGTTTTTT. Protein: CASSSGQGGEKLFF.

The chain recombines TRBV7-9 with TRBJ2-3, with D hard to call. V lost 1 base and J lost 3, with 5 bases in between. Germline CDR1 and CDR2: SEHNR and FQNEAQ (reference sequence). There are 13 residues in the CDR3. The CDR3, as DNA: TGTGCCAGCAGCTTAGAATTGACAGATACGCAGTATTTT. Its protein is CASSLELTDTQYF.

The gene calls are TRBV9 and TRBJ1-3, with unresolved D. The CDR3 loop spans 18 amino acids. Trimming took 0 bases from V and 0 from J, leaving 16 bases between them. CDR1 SGDLS and CDR2 YYNGEE come from the germline V gene. CDR3 amino acids: CASSVDPTEVNSGNTIYF. The CDR3 nucleotides read TGTGCCAGCAGCGTAGATCCCACGGAGGTAAACTCTGGAAACACCATATATTTT.

The chain uses TRBV30 and TRBJ2-7; 8 bases line up with TRBD1. The CDR3 spans 16 residues. The V gene's germline CDR1 is GTSNPN and CDR2 SVGIG (reference sequence). Trimming cost V 0 bases and J 6 bases; bases outside gene matches: 13. The CDR3, as DNA: TGTGCCTGGAGTGTCCCGATGGGGACAGGCCTCGGCGAGCAGTACTTC. This encodes CAWSVPMGTGLGEQYF.